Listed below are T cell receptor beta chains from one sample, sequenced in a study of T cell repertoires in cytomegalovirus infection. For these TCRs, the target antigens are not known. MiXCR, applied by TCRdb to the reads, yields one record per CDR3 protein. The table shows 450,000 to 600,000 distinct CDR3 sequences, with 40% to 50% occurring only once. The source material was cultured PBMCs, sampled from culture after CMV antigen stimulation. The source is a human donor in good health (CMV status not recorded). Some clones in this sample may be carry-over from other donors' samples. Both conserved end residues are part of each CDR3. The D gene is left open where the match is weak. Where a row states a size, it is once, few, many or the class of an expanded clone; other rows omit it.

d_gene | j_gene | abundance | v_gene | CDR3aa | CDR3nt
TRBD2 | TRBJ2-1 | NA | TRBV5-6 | CASSFGLARGVEQFF | TGTGCCAGCAGCTTCGGACTAGCCCGGGGGGTTGAGCAGTTCTTC
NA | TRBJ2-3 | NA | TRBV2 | CASKQGGADTQYF | TGTGCCAGCAAGCAAGGGGGGGCAGATACGCAGTATTTT
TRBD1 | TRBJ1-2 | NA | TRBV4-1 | CASSQRGQRNYGYTF | TGCGCCAGCAGCCAGAGGGGACAGCGGAACTATGGCTACACCTTC
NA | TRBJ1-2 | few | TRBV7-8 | CASGRLVGYGYTF | TGTGCCAGCGGTAGATTGGTCGGCTATGGCTACACCTTC
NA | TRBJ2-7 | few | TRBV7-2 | CASSFKWDHYEQYF | TGTGCCAGCAGCTTTAAGTGGGACCACTACGAGCAGTACTTC
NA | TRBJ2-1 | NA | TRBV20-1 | CSARTGAGAGEQFF | TGCAGTGCTAGAACCGGGGCAGGGGCGGGAGAGCAGTTCTTC
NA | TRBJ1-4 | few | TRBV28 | CASSLRRGRATTNEKLFF | TGTGCCAGCAGTTTAAGACGGGGCCGCGCCACAACTAATGAAAAACTGTTTTTT
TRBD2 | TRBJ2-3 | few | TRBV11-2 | CASSLGPGLASTDTQYF | TGTGCCAGCAGCTTGGGACCGGGACTAGCGAGCACAGATACGCAGTATTTT
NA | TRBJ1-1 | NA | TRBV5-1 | CASSKDGPMNTEAFF | TGCGCCAGCAGCAAGGACGGACCCATGAACACTGAAGCTTTCTTT
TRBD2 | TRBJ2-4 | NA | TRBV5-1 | CASSLLKRGPNQAKNIQYF | TGCGCCAGCAGCTTGCTGAAGCGGGGGCCAAATCAAGCCAAAAACATTCAGTACTTC
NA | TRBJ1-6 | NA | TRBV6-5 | CASSYSDSNHSPLHF | TGTGCCAGCAGTTACTCAGACAGTAACCACTCACCCCTCCACTTT
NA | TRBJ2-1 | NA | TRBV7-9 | CASSLLGRPPSYNEQFF | TGTGCCAGCAGCCTCCTGGGGCGCCCCCCGTCCTACAATGAGCAGTTCTTC
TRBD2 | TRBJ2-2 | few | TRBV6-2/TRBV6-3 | CASSYSTGRAFGELFF | TGTGCCAGCAGTTACTCGACCGGGAGGGCCTTCGGGGAGCTGTTTTTT
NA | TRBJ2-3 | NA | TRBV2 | CASHGGTDTQYF | TGTGCCAGCCATGGGGGCACAGATACGCAGTATTTT
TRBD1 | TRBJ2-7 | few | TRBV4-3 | CASSQAGTGPYEQYF | TGCGCCAGCAGCCAAGCCGGGACAGGGCCCTACGAGCAGTACTTC
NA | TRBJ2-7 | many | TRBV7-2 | CASSLSGGAGTSYEQYF | TGTGCCAGCAGCTTATCTGGTGGGGCGGGAACCTCCTACGAGCAGTACTTC
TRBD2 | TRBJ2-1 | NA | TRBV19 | CASSKDGSGGAPEQFF | TGTGCCAGTAGTAAGGATGGGTCGGGGGGGGCCCCGGAGCAGTTCTTC
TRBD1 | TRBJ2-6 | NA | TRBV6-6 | CASSYRGQTPGSGANVLTF | TGTGCCAGCAGTTACAGGGGACAGACTCCCGGTTCTGGGGCCAACGTCCTGACTTTC
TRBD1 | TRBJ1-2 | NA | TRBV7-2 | CASSLQIGQGSYGYTF | TGTGCCAGCAGCCTACAAATAGGACAGGGTTCCTATGGCTACACCTTC
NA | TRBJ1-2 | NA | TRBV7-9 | CASSLGAEAPYGYTF | TGTGCCAGCAGCTTAGGAGCGGAAGCTCCTTATGGCTACACCTTC
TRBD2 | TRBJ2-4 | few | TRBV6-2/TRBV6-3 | CASSYLGLAGPGAKNIQYF | TGTGCCAGCAGTTACCTGGGACTAGCGGGACCTGGGGCCAAAAACATTCAGTACTTC
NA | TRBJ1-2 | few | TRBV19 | CASGGSGTQGSSYGYTF | TGTGCCAGTGGTGGCTCGGGTACCCAGGGGAGTTCCTATGGCTACACCTTC
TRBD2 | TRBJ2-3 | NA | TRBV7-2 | CASSLGGGTIF | TGTGCCAGCAGCTTAGGGGGGGGAACAATTTTT
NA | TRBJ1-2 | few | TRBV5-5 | CASSLDYLSGYTF | TGTGCCAGCAGCTTGGACTATTTGTCCGGCTACACCTTC
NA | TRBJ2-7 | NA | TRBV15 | CATSRAPGLSYEQYF | TGTGCCACCAGCAGAGCTCCGGGGCTTTCCTACGAGCAGTACTTC
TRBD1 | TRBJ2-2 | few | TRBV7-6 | CASSSWTGRNTGELFF | TGTGCCAGCAGCAGTTGGACAGGGAGGAACACCGGGGAGCTGTTTTTT
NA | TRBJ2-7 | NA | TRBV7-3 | CASSPGLVTSEQYF | TGTGCCAGCAGTCCTGGCCTGGTCACAAGCGAGCAGTACTTC
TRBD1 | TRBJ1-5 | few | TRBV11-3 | CASSSRMDRGWYSNQPQHF | TGTGCCAGCAGTTCCCGTATGGACAGGGGGTGGTATAGCAATCAGCCCCAGCATTTT
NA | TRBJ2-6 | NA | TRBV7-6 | CASSLGAVGANVLTF | TGTGCCAGCAGCTTAGGGGCAGTTGGGGCCAACGTCCTGACTTTC
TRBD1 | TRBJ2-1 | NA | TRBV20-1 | CSASPDRVYNEQFF | TGCAGTGCTAGTCCCGACAGGGTCTACAATGAGCAGTTCTTC
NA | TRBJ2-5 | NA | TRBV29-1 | CSLEPGRGETQYF | TGCAGCCTTGAACCGGGTAGAGGGGAGACCCAGTACTTC
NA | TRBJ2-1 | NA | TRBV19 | CASSMVGQGRQFF | TGTGCCAGTAGTATGGTAGGGCAAGGGAGGCAGTTCTTC
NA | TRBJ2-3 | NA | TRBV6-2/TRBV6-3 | CASSYSPGQPADTQYF | TGTGCCAGCAGTTACTCCCCTGGACAGCCCGCAGATACGCAGTATTTT
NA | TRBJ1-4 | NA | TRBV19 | CASRVLPGRGGEKLFF | TGTGCCAGTAGGGTTTTACCGGGCAGGGGTGGTGAAAAACTGTTTTTT
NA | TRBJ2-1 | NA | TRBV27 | CASSPPGTEQFF | TGTGCCAGCAGTCCCCCCGGGACTGAGCAGTTCTTC
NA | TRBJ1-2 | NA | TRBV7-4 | CASSLVRGSDGYTF | TGTGCCAGCAGCTTAGTTAGAGGGAGTGACGGCTACACCTTC
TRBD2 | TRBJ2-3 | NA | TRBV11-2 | CVSSPSGGTDTQYF | TGTGTCAGCAGCCCAAGCGGGGGCACAGATACGCAGTATTTT
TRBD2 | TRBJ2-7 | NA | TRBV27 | CASSPGTWGGYEQYF | TGTGCCAGCAGTCCTGGGACTTGGGGGGGCTACGAGCAGTACTTC
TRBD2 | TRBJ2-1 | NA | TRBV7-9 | CASSSTGGLKGNEQFF | TGTGCCAGCAGCTCGACGGGAGGGCTTAAGGGCAATGAGCAGTTCTTC
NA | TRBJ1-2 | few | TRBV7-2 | CASSFGSAERYTF | TGTGCCAGCAGCTTCGGGTCGGCAGAGCGCTACACCTTC
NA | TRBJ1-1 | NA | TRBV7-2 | CASSLRYMNTEAFF | TGTGCCAGCAGCTTGAGGTACATGAACACTGAAGCTTTCTTT
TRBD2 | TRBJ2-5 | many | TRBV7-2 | CASTHPGGQETQYF | TGTGCCAGCACCCACCCGGGGGGTCAAGAGACCCAGTACTTC
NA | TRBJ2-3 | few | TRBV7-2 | CASSLATLGATDTQYF | TGTGCCAGCAGCTTAGCAACCCTGGGGGCCACAGATACGCAGTATTTT
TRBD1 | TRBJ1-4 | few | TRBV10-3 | CAISETGQGEKLFF | TGTGCCATCAGTGAGACCGGACAGGGTGAAAAACTGTTTTTT
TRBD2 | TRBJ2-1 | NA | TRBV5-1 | CASSRERGAYNEQFF | TGCGCCAGCAGTAGAGAGCGGGGGGCCTACAATGAGCAGTTCTTC
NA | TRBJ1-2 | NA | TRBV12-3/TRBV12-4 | CASSPSGNGYTF | TGTGCCAGCAGTCCTTCGGGGAATGGCTACACCTTC
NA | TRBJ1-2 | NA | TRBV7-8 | CASSSPSRGGGYTF | TGTGCCAGCAGCTCCCCGAGCCGGGGCGGTGGCTACACCTTC
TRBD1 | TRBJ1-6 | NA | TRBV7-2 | CASSLDSRGNSPLHF | TGTGCCAGCAGCTTAGATTCCAGGGGGAATTCACCCCTCCACTTT
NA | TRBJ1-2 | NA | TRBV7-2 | CASSLQGGDGYTF | TGTGCCAGCAGCTTGCAGGGCGGGGATGGCTACACCTTC
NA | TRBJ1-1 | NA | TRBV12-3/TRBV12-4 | CASSLKGGVMNTEAFF | TGTGCCAGCAGTTTGAAAGGCGGGGTAATGAACACTGAAGCTTTCTTT
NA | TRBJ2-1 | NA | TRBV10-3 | CAISESEWGATYNEQFF | TGTGCCATCAGTGAGTCGGAATGGGGGGCCACCTACAATGAGCAGTTCTTC
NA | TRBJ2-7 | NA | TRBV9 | CASSVRDGSYEQYF | TGTGCCAGCAGCGTCCGGGACGGTTCCTACGAGCAGTACTTC
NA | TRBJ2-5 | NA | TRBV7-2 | CASSPGVVPPQETQYF | TGTGCCAGCAGCCCAGGGGTGGTCCCCCCGCAAGAGACCCAGTACTTC
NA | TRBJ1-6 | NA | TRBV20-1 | CSAPVSQDSPLHF | TGCAGTGCGCCAGTGTCACAGGATTCACCCCTCCACTTT
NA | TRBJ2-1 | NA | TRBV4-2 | CASMDSRSYNEQFF | TGTGCCAGCATGGACAGCCGCTCCTACAATGAGCAGTTCTTC
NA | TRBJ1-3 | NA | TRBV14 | CASSQGDSRNTIYF | TGTGCCAGCAGCCAAGGCGACAGTAGGAACACCATATATTTT
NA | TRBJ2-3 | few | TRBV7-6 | CASSPTRGDTQYF | TGTGCCAGCAGCCCGACGCGGGGAGATACGCAGTATTTT
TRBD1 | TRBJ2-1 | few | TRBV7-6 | CASSLDRGPYNEQFF | TGTGCCAGCAGCCTTGACAGGGGGCCCTACAATGAGCAGTTCTTC
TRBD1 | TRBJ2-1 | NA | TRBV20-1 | CSATPFPSTGGAGNEQFF | TGCAGTGCTACCCCGTTCCCGTCCACAGGGGGCGCGGGTAATGAGCAGTTCTTC